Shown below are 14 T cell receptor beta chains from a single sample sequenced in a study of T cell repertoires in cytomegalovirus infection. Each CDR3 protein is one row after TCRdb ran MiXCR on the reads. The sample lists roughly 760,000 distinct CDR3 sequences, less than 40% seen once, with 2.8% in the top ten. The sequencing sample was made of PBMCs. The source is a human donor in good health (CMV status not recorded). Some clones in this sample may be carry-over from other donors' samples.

This chain's CDR3 is CASSPRALAETQYF. CDR3 nucleotide sequence: TGTGCCAGCAGCCCGCGTGCCCTGGCGGAGACCCAGTACTTC. The rearrangement links TRBV7-1 to TRBJ2-5; D call uncertain. TRBV7-1 is assigned to the ORF class and has an uncertain function. This CDR3 contains 14 residues. V was clipped by 5 bases and J by 5 bases, with 15 bases between them.

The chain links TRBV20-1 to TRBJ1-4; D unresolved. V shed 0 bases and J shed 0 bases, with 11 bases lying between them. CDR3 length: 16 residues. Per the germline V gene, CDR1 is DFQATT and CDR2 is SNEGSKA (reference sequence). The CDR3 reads CSARDSGQTTNEKLFF. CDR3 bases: TGCAGTGCTAGAGATTCTGGCCAAACAACTAATGAAAAACTGTTTTTT.

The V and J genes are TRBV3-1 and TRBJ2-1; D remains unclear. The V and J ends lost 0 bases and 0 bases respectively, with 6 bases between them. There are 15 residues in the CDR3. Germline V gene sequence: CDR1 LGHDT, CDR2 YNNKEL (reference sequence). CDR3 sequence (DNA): TGTGCCAGCAGCCAAGATGGGATCTCCTACAATGAGCAGTTCTTC. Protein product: CASSQDGISYNEQFF.

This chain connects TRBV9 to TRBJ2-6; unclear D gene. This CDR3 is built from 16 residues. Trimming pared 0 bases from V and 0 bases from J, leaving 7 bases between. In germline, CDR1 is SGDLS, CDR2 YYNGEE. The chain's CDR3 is CASSVGPISGANVLTF. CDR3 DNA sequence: TGTGCCAGCAGCGTAGGACCTATCTCTGGGGCCAACGTCCTGACTTTC.

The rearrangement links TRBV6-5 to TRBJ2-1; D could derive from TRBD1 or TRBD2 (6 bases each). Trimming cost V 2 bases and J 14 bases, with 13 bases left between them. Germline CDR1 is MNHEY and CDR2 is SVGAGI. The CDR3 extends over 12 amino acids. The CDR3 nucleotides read TGTGCCAGCAGTTACGTCGGACAGCGGGAGTTCTTC. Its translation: CASSYVGQREFF.

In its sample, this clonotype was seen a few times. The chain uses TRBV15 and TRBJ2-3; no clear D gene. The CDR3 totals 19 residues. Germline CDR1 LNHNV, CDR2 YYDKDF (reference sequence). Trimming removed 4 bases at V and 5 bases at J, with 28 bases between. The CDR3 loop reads CATSTDSLFASQKIDTQYF. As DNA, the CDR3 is TGTGCCACCAGCACCGATTCCCTATTCGCTAGTCAAAAGATAGATACGCAGTATTTT. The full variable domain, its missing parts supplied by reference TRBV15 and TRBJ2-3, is DAMVIQNPRYQVTQFGKPVTLSCSQTLNHNVMYWYQQKSSQAPKLLFHYYDKDFNNEADTPDNFQSRRPNTSFCFLDIRSPGLGDTAMYLCATSTDSLFASQKIDTQYFGPGTRLTVL.

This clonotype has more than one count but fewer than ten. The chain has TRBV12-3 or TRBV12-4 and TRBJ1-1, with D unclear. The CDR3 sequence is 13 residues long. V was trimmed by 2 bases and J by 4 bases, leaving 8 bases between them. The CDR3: CASSLLVGTEAFF. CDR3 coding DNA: TGTGCCAGCAGTTTATTGGTGGGCACTGAAGCTTTCTTT.

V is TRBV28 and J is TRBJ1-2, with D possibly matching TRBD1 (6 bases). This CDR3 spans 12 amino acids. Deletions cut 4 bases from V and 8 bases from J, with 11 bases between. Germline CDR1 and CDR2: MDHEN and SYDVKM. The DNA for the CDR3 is TGTGCCAGCAGTTCGACAGGTCAAGGCTACACCTTC. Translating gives CASSSTGQGYTF.

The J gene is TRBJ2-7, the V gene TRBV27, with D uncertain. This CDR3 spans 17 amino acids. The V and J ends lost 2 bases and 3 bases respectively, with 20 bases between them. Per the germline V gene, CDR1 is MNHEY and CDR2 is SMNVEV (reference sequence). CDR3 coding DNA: TGTGCCAGCAGTTTACGCCCCACGAACTCTCTCCACTACGAGCAGTACTTC. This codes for CASSLRPTNSLHYEQYF.

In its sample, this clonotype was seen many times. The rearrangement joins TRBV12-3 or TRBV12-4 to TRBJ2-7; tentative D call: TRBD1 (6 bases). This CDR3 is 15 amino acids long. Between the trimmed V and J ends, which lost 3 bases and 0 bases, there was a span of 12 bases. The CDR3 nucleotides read TGTGCCAGCAGTTTCGGGCAGGGGATCTCCTACGAGCAGTACTTC. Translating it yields CASSFGQGISYEQYF.

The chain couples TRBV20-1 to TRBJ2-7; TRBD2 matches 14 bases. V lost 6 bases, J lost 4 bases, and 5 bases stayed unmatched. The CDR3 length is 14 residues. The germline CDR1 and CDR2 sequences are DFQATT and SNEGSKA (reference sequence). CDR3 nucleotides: TGCAGTGCATGGACTAGCGGGAGGTCGTACGAGCAGTACTTC. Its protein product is CSAWTSGRSYEQYF.

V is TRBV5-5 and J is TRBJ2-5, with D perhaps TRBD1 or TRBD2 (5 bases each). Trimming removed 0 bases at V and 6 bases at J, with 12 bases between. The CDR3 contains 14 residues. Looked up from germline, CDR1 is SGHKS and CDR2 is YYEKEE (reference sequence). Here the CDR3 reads CASSLGRDPKTQYF. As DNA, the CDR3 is TGTGCCAGCAGCTTGGGAAGGGACCCGAAGACCCAGTACTTC.

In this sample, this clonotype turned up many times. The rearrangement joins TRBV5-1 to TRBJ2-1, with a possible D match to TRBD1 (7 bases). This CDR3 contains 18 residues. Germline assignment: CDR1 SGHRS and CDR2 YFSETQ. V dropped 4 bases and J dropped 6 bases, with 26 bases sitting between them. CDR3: CASSLGEVTGPRLNEQFF. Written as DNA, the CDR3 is TGCGCCAGCAGCCTTGGGGAGGTGACAGGGCCAAGGCTCAATGAGCAGTTCTTC.

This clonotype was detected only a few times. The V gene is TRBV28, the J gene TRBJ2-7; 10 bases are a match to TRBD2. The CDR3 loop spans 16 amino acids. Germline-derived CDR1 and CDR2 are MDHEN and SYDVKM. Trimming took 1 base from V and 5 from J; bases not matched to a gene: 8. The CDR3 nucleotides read TGTGCCAGCAGTTTATCCAGCGGGAGGGCCCCCGACGAGCAGTACTTC. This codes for CASSLSSGRAPDEQYF.